These 19 T cell receptor beta chains share one sample of origin, sequenced in a study of cytomegalovirus exposure and HLA in healthy donors. The table came from immunoSEQ multiplex PCR; TCRdb's copy has only in-frame clones and leaves some out. This sample has about 170,000 clones, with 89% found just once. Sequenced sample: PBMCs. The receptors stem from a young woman in good health and CMV-seropositive.

This clone has more than one count but fewer than ten. The genes are TRBV25-1 and TRBJ2-7, with 8 nucleotides matching TRBD2. Trimming cost V 5 bases and J 5 bases; bases outside gene matches: 5. The CDR3 runs 13 residues. Germline-derived CDR1 and CDR2 are MGHDK and SYGVNS. The CDR3 DNA follows: TGTGCCAGCAGTTTCAGCGGGAGCGACGAGCAGTACTTC. This encodes CASSFSGSDEQYF.

The chain uses TRBV5-1 and TRBJ2-1, with 9 nucleotides matching TRBD1. This CDR3 spans 16 amino acids. From germline, CDR1 is SGHRS and CDR2 YFSETQ. V lost 1 base to trimming and J lost 9 bases; unmatched junction nucleotides: 11. The CDR3, as DNA: TGCGCCAGCAGCTTGCTGGGACAGGGTACGAACGGTGAGCAGTTCTTC. Amino acid sequence: CASSLLGQGTNGEQFF.

V and J are TRBV30 and TRBJ2-7; the D gene is possibly TRBD2 (5 bases). The germline gives CDR1 GTSNPN, CDR2 SVGIG (reference sequence). The CDR3 totals 12 residues. V was pared by 0 bases and J by 7 bases, with 10 bases between. CDR3 sequence (DNA): TGTGCCTGGAGTGTAAACTCGGGGGAGCAGTACTTC. Its protein product is CAWSVNSGEQYF.

Note on this clone: Distinct nucleotide sequences in the sample also encode this CDR3. The V and J genes are TRBV2 and TRBJ2-1; 10 bases are a match to TRBD2. CDR3 length: 14 residues. V shed 4 bases, J shed 9 bases, and the junction held 6 bases outside the gene matches. Looked up from germline, CDR1 is SNHLY and CDR2 is FYNNEI. The CDR3 nucleotides are TGTGCCAGCAGTGCTCTAGCGGGAGTGGGTGAGCAGTTCTTC. It translates to CASSALAGVGEQFF. The entire variable domain, with the rest obtained from reference TRBV2 and TRBJ2-1, is as follows: EPEVTQTPSHQVTQMGQEVILRCVPISNHLYFYWYRQILGQKVEFLVSFYNNEISEKSEIFDDQFSVERPDGSNFTLKIRSTKLEDSAMYFCASSALAGVGEQFFGPGTRLTVL.

The genes are TRBV19 and TRBJ1-1; no firm D call. V lost 6 bases to trimming and J lost 1 base, with 9 bases between them. Per the germline V gene, CDR1 is LNHDA and CDR2 is SQIVND (reference sequence). The CDR3 consists of 13 residues. CDR3 DNA: TGTGCCAGTAGGTACATCCGGAACACTGAAGCTTTCTTT. Amino acids: CASRYIRNTEAFF.

The chain uses TRBV27 and TRBJ2-7; 11 bases fit TRBD2. The CDR3 has 16 amino acids. Per the germline V gene, CDR1 is MNHEY and CDR2 is SMNVEV (reference sequence). After removal of 8 bases from V and 2 bases from J, the junction contained 11 bases not matched to a gene. The CDR3 DNA follows: TGTGCCAGCGATTCTCCCCTAGCGGGAGGTGCCTACGAGCAGTACTTC. Residues: CASDSPLAGGAYEQYF.

V usage is TRBV28 and J usage is TRBJ2-5; 10 nucleotides line up with TRBD2. Unmatched junction bases numbered 6, after V lost 5 bases and J lost 3 bases. CDR1 and CDR2 from the germline V gene are MDHEN and SYDVKM. CDR3 size: 15 residues. The CDR3 nucleotides are TGTGCCAGCAGTGGGGACGGACTAGCGGAAGAGACCCAGTACTTC. This encodes CASSGDGLAEETQYF.

This clone was seen only once. The CDR3 sequence is CASSGSTYEQYF. In nucleotides, the CDR3 is TGTGCCAGTTCAGGTTCTACCTACGAGCAGTACTTC. V and J are TRBV19 and TRBJ2-7; D unclear. V was trimmed by 8 bases and J by 2 bases, leaving 10 bases between them. Germline values: CDR1 LNHDA, CDR2 SQIVND (reference sequence). This CDR3 has 12 residues.

CDR3 sequence reads: CASPGLAGHTGELFF. The CDR3 DNA sequence: TGTGCCAGCCCGGGACTAGCGGGACACACCGGGGAGCTGTTTTTT. This chain joins TRBV6-1 and TRBJ2-2; 13 nucleotides line up with TRBD2. The CDR3 is 15 amino acids. J lost 3 bases, V lost 8 bases, and 3 bases had no gene match. CDR1 is MNHNS, CDR2 SASEGT, per germline.

The chain couples TRBV19 to TRBJ1-1; possible D gene TRBD1, 5 bases. V was clipped by 8 bases and J by 1 base, with 11 bases between them. The germline V gene has CDR1 LNHDA and CDR2 SQIVND (reference sequence). The CDR3 is 13 residues long. CDR3 loop: CASVTETNTEAFF. The CDR3 DNA follows: TGTGCCAGTGTGACAGAGACGAACACTGAAGCTTTCTTT.

The J gene is TRBJ2-4, the V gene TRBV15, with 11 bases matching TRBD2. CDR3 length: 17 amino acids. Germline CDR1 reads LNHNV; CDR2 reads YYDKDF (reference sequence). V shed 3 bases, J shed 7 bases, and the junction held 11 bases outside the gene matches. The CDR3 DNA reads as TGTGCCACCAGCAGCTCGACCGGTCCTAGCGGGAGGAACATTCAGTACTTC. Protein: CATSSSTGPSGRNIQYF.

The rearrangement uses TRBV7-2 and TRBJ1-1; 7 nucleotides agree with TRBD1. Germline CDR1 SGHTA, CDR2 FQGNSA. The J segment lost 4 bases and the V segment lost 5 bases, leaving 4 bases of the junction unmatched. The CDR3 consists of 13 residues. For the CDR3, the DNA is TGTGCCAGCAGCCGACAGGGTTTCACTGAAGCTTTCTTT. Its protein product is CASSRQGFTEAFF.

The chain links TRBV30 to TRBJ1-5, with 7 bases aligning to TRBD1. Germline CDR1 and CDR2: GTSNPN and SVGIG (reference sequence). Germline trimming cut 1 base from V and 0 bases from J; bases unmatched to any gene: 12. The CDR3 runs to 18 residues. CDR3 DNA: TGTGCCTGGAGTGCCCGGGACAGCCCTACTTATAGCAATCAGCCCCAGCATTTT. The encoded protein is CAWSARDSPTYSNQPQHF.

Here the CDR3 reads CASSFEASTYNEQFF. CDR3 DNA: TGTGCCAGCAGCTTCGAGGCCTCAACCTACAATGAGCAGTTCTTC. The gene calls are TRBV11-1 and TRBJ2-1; D is unclear. CDR1 is SGHAT, CDR2 FQDESV, per germline (reference sequence). This CDR3 contains 15 residues. The V end was cut by 3 bases, the J end by 2 bases, with 11 bases between.

V gene TRBV5-1 combines with J gene TRBJ2-7, with 7 bases fitting TRBD1. V shed 4 bases and J 2 bases; nucleotides not matched to a gene: 12. CDR1 SGHRS and CDR2 YFSETQ come from the germline V gene. The CDR3 spans 16 residues. The DNA of the CDR3 is TGCGCCAGCAGCCCGCGGACAGGCGGCCTAACCTACGAGCAGTACTTC. This codes for CASSPRTGGLTYEQYF. Together with reference TRBV5-1 and TRBJ2-7, the CDR3 gives the full variable domain: KAGVTQTPRYLIKTRGQQVTLSCSPISGHRSVSWYQQTPGQGLQFLFEYFSETQRNKGNFPGRFSGRQFSNSRSEMNVSTLELGDSALYLCASSPRTGGLTYEQYFGPGTRLTVT.

The chain has TRBV5-1 and TRBJ2-1; 7 bases agree with TRBD2. Per the germline V gene, CDR1 is SGHRS and CDR2 is YFSETQ. This CDR3 comprises 16 residues. V shed 4 bases and J 6 bases; nucleotides not matched to a gene: 13. The CDR3 DNA sequence: TGCGCCAGCAGCACCGGGACTATTTCTCTTACCAATGAGCAGTTCTTC. Residues: CASSTGTISLTNEQFF.

J is TRBJ1-2 and V is TRBV2; weak D call: TRBD1 (5 bases). Germline V gives CDR1 SNHLY, CDR2 FYNNEI. The CDR3 has 14 amino acids. V dropped 5 bases and J dropped 3 bases, with 13 bases sitting between them. DNA for the CDR3: TGTGCCAGCAGTTGGACACTTAACTACTATGGCTACACCTTC. This translates into CASSWTLNYYGYTF.

This rearrangement joins TRBV28 to TRBJ2-7; TRBD2 aligns across 10 bases. The CDR3 totals 15 residues. The germline CDR1 and CDR2 sequences are MDHEN and SYDVKM. V trimming: 6 bases; J trimming: 3 bases; junction bases outside the gene matches: 8. The CDR3, as DNA: TGTGCCAGCAGAGTGGGAGGACTAGCGGACTACGAGCAGTACTTC. Its protein is CASRVGGLADYEQYF.

The chain joins TRBV5-5 to TRBJ2-5, with 7 bases fitting TRBD1. The CDR3 runs to 14 residues. The V gene's germline CDR1 is SGHKS and CDR2 YYEKEE (reference sequence). Trimming at V came to 5 bases and at J to 2 bases, leaving 6 bases not matched to a gene. The CDR3 loop is CASRQGTAQETQYF. CDR3 bases: TGTGCCAGCAGACAAGGGACAGCACAAGAGACCCAGTACTTC.